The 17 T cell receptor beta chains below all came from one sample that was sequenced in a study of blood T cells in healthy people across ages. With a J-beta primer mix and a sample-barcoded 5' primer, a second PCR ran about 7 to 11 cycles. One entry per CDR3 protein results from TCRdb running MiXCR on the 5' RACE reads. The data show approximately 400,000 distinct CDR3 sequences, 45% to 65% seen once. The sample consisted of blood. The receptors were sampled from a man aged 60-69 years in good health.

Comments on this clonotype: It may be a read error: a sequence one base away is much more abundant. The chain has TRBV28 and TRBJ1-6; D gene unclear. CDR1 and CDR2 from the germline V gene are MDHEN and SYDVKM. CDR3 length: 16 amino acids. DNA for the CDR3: TGTGTCAGCAGCCCCCCATCGAGCTCCTATAATTCACCCCTCCACTTT. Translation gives CVSSPPSSSYNSPLHF.

The CDR3, as DNA: TGTGCCAGCACGGCGGGGAACACTGAAGCTTTCTTT. This encodes CASTAGNTEAFF. J is TRBJ1-1 and V is TRBV6-1; D gene uncertain. The V end was cut by 7 bases, the J end by 1 base, with 7 bases between. Germline CDR1 and CDR2: MNHNS and SASEGT. CDR3 length equals 12 residues.

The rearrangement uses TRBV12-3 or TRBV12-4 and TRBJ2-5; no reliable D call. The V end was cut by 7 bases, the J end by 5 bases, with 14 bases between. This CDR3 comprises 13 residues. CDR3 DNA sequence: TGTGCCAGCACCCCCGGCAGCTACGAGACCCAGTACTTC. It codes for CASTPGSYETQYF.

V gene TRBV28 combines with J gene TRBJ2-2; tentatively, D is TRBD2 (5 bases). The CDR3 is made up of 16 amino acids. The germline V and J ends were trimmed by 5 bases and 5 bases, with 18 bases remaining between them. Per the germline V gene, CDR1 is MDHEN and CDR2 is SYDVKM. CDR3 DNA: TGTGCCAGCAGTGCCCGAGTGGGAGCTCGAACCGGGGAGCTGTTTTTT. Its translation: CASSARVGARTGELFF.

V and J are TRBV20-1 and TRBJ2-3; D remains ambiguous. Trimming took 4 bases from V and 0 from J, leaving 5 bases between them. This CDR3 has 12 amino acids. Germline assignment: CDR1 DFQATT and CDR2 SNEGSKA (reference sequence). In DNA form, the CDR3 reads TGCAGTGCTATATATAGCACAGATACGCAGTATTTT. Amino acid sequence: CSAIYSTDTQYF.

The CDR3 here is CASSQDQVGSSYNEQFF. In DNA, the CDR3 is TGTGCCAGCAGCCAAGATCAGGTGGGGAGCTCCTACAATGAGCAGTTCTTC. V gene TRBV4-2 combines with J gene TRBJ2-1; the D gene is possibly TRBD2 (5 bases). The CDR3 spans 17 residues. Trimming removed 0 bases at V and 0 bases at J, with 12 bases between. The germline gives CDR1 LGHNA, CDR2 YNFKEQ.

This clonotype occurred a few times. The CDR3 reads CASIGTSGSWETQYF. The CDR3 DNA follows: TGCGCCAGCATCGGGACTAGCGGGAGTTGGGAGACCCAGTACTTC. J is TRBJ2-5 and V is TRBV5-1, with 14 bases identical to TRBD2. The CDR3 has 15 residues. Germline loops: CDR1 SGHRS, CDR2 YFSETQ. Trimming cost V 6 bases and J 5 bases; bases outside gene matches: 6.

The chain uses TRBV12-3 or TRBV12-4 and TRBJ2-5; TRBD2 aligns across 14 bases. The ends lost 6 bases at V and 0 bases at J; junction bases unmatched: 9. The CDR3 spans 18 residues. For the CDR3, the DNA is TGTGCCAGCAGCCTCAAAGGACTAGCGGGGGGTAACCAAGAGACCCAGTACTTC. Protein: CASSLKGLAGGNQETQYF.

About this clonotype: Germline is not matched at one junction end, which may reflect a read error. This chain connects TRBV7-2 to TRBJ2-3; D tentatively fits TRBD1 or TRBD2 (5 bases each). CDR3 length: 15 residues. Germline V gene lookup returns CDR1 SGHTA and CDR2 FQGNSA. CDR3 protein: CASSLSPGSTGTQYF. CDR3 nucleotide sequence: TGTGCCAGCAGCTTGTCACCGGGGAGCACAGGTACGCAGTATTTT. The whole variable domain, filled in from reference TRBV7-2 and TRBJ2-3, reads GAGVSQSPSNKVTEKGKDVELRCDPISGHTALYWYRQSLGQGLEFLIYFQGNSAPDKSGLPSDRFSAERTGGSVSTLTIQRTQQEDSAVYLCASSLSPGSTGTQYFGPGTRLTVL.

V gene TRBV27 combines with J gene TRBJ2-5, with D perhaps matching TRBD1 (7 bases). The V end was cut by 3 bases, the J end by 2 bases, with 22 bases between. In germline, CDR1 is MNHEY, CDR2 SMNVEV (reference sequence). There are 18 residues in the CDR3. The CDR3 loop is CASSFRTGGTAFQETQYF. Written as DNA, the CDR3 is TGTGCCAGCAGTTTTCGTACAGGAGGGACAGCGTTTCAAGAGACCCAGTACTTC.

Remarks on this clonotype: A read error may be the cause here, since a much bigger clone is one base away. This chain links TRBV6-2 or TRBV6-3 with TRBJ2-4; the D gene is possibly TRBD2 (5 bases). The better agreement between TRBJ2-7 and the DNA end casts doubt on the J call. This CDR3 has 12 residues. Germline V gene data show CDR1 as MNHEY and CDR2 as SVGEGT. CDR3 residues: CASRYGNYEQYF. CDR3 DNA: TGTGCCAGCAGGTACGGGAACTACGAGCAGTACTTC.

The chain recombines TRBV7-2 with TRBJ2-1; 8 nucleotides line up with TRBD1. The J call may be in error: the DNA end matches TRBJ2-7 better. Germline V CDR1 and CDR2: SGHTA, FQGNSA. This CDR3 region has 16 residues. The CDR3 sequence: CASSLRQGRGGNEQYF. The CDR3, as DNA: TGTGCCAGCAGCTTGAGACAGGGGCGCGGCGGCAATGAGCAGTACTTC.

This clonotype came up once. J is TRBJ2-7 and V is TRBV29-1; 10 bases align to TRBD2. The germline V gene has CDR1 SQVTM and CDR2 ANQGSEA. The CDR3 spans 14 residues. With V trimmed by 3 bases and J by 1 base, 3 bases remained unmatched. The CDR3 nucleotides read TGCAGCGTTGAGATAGCGGGAGGATCCTACGAGCAGTACTTC. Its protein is CSVEIAGGSYEQYF.

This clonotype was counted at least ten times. The CDR3 reads CASSLARVQETQYF. CDR3 sequence (DNA): TGTGCCAGCAGCTTGGCGCGGGTACAAGAGACCCAGTACTTC. The rearrangement links TRBV7-2 to TRBJ2-5; possible D gene TRBD2, 5 bases. Trimming cost V 3 bases and J 2 bases, with 10 bases left between them. The CDR3 covers 14 residues. CDR1 is SGHTA, CDR2 FQGNSA, per germline.

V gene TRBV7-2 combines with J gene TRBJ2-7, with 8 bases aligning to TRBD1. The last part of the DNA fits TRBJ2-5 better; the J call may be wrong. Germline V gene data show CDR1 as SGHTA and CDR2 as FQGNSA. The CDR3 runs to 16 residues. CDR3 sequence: CASSLGNRGRLETQYF. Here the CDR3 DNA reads TGTGCCAGCAGCTTAGGGAACAGGGGGAGGCTGGAGACCCAGTACTTC.

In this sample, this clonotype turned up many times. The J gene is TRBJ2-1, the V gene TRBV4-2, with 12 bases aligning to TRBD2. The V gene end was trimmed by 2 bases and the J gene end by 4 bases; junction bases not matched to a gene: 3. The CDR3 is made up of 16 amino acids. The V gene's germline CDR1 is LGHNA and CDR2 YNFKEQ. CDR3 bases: TGTGCCAGCAGCCAATTTGGACTAGCGGGGTACAATGAGCAGTTCTTC. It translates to CASSQFGLAGYNEQFF.

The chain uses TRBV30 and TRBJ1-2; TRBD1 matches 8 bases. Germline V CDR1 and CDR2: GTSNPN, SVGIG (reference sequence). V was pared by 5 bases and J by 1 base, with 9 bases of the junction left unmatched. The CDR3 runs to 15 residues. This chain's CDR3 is CAWDRPGQVNYGYTF. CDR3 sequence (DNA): TGTGCCTGGGATAGACCGGGACAGGTTAACTATGGCTACACCTTC.